This entry lists 21 T cell receptor beta chains sequenced from one sample in a study of Graves' ophthalmopathy and Graves' hyperthyroidism. For repertoire sequencing, the TCR beta CDR3 regions were amplified from RNA transcripts. First-round RT-PCR with HTBI primers preceded a second-round multiplex PCR. One entry per CDR3 protein, called by TCRdb with MiXCR from the multiplex PCR reads. The sample has about 480,000 distinct CDR3 sequences, around 14% seen once. Sequenced sample: blood. The receptors were sampled from a woman in her 30s with Graves' ophthalmopathy.

In this sample, this clonotype turned up many times. The V gene is TRBV5-1, the J gene TRBJ1-1; perhaps TRBD1 as D (5 bases). The V gene lost 0 bases and the J gene lost 1 base, with 10 bases spanning the gap. The CDR3 extends over 15 amino acids. Germline CDR1 is SGHRS and CDR2 is YFSETQ. CDR3 sequence reads: CASSLGPGSNTEAFF. The CDR3 coding sequence is TGCGCCAGCAGCTTGGGACCAGGGTCGAACACTGAAGCTTTCTTT.

This clonotype was seen ten or more times. The chain is built from TRBV19 and TRBJ1-5, with D unclear. CDR1 is LNHDA, CDR2 SQIVND, per germline (reference sequence). This CDR3 region has 16 residues. Trimming stripped 0 bases from V and 6 bases from J, with 15 bases between. The CDR3 loop is CASSIEREVGRQPQHF. Written as DNA, the CDR3 is TGTGCCAGTAGTATAGAGAGGGAAGTCGGACGTCAGCCCCAGCATTTT.

The sample holds many counts of this clonotype. The rearrangement links TRBV6-5 to TRBJ1-1; D may be TRBD1 (6 bases). The CDR3 length is 16 residues. CDR1 is MNHEY and CDR2 is SVGAGI in the germline V gene. V lost 4 bases and J lost 1, with 16 bases in between. In DNA form, the CDR3 reads TGTGCCAGCAGTTTGAGGGGGAGAGGCAGGAACACTGAAGCTTTCTTT. Its translation: CASSLRGRGRNTEAFF.

This clonotype was seen repeatedly, ten times or more. The CDR3 sequence: CASTQGVPNTEAFF. Here the CDR3 DNA reads TGTGCCAGCACCCAAGGGGTCCCGAACACTGAAGCTTTCTTT. V usage is TRBV12-3 or TRBV12-4 and J usage is TRBJ1-1; TRBD1 might be the D (5 bases). V lost 7 bases, J lost 1 base, and 13 bases lay in between. This CDR3 has 14 residues.

This clonotype was seen repeatedly, ten times or more. CDR3 DNA: TGCAGTGCTAGAGTCATTAGCGGAGTTTACGAGCAGTACTTC. It yields the protein CSARVISGVYEQYF. The chain carries TRBV20-1 and TRBJ2-7, with a weak D call TRBD2 (6 bases). Deletions cut 1 base from V and 4 bases from J, with 14 bases between. CDR1 and CDR2 from the germline V gene are DFQATT and SNEGSKA (reference sequence). The CDR3 runs 14 residues.

This clonotype occurred many times. The chain links TRBV15 to TRBJ1-3; 7 positions agree with TRBD1. The V and J ends lost 2 bases and 0 bases, in that order; junction bases with no gene match: 22. From germline, CDR1 is LNHNV and CDR2 YYDKDF (reference sequence). This CDR3 region has 22 residues. CDR3 in amino acids: CATSRRQRQGFSSVASGNTIYF. The DNA of the CDR3 is TGTGCCACCAGCAGACGCCAAAGACAGGGTTTTTCTTCAGTAGCCTCTGGAAACACCATATATTTT.

This clonotype was detected ten times or more. CDR3 residues: CASSIGGVDGNQPQHF. The CDR3, as DNA: TGTGCCAGTAGTATAGGAGGGGTGGATGGCAATCAGCCCCAGCATTTT. The chain joins TRBV19 to TRBJ1-5, with D tentatively TRBD1 (5 bases). This CDR3 has 16 amino acids. Germline values: CDR1 LNHDA, CDR2 SQIVND (reference sequence). V was cut by 1 base and J by 2 bases, with 12 bases left in between.

This clonotype has more than one count but fewer than ten. The V call is TRBV3-1, the J call TRBJ1-2, with TRBD1 as a possible D gene (5 bases). Trimming cost V 4 bases and J 0 bases, with 15 bases left between them. The CDR3 extends over 16 amino acids. Per the germline V gene, CDR1 is LGHDT and CDR2 is YNNKEL (reference sequence). The CDR3, as DNA: TGTGCCAGCAGCCCGTCAGGGATTCGAGCTAACTATGGCTACACCTTC. It specifies CASSPSGIRANYGYTF.

In this sample, this clonotype turned up many times. This chain connects TRBV12-3 or TRBV12-4 to TRBJ2-5, with D perhaps TRBD1 (6 bases). The length of the CDR3 is 15 residues. Trimming removed 7 bases at V and 0 bases at J, with 15 bases between. The CDR3 loop is CASTEGTSHQETQYF. The CDR3 DNA follows: TGTGCCAGCACCGAAGGGACATCCCACCAAGAGACCCAGTACTTC.

This clonotype was recorded many times. This sequence joins TRBV4-1 and TRBJ2-5; 11 nucleotides agree with TRBD2. The CDR3 totals 18 residues. V was clipped by 1 base and J by 5 bases; unmatched bases: 12. Germline V gene lookup returns CDR1 MGHRA and CDR2 YSYEKL. CDR3 loop: CASSQVLGTSGSGETQYF. CDR3 DNA: TGCGCCAGCAGCCAAGTCCTTGGGACTAGCGGCTCCGGGGAGACCCAGTACTTC.

This clonotype appeared many times. The junction shows a germline mismatch at one end, possibly a read error. The V and J genes are TRBV11-2 and TRBJ2-5; possibly TRBD1 or TRBD2 for D (5 bases each). Germline V CDR1 and CDR2: SGHAT, FQNNGV. The length of the CDR3 is 18 residues. This CDR3 is CASSKWGRGGQPVETKYF. For the CDR3, the DNA is TGTGCCAGCAGCAAGTGGGGACGGGGCGGCCAGCCTGTGGAGACCAAGTACTTC.

This clonotype was seen at least ten times. The rearrangement joins TRBV6-1 to TRBJ2-7, with D possibly being TRBD1 (6 bases). V lost 4 bases to trimming and J lost 5 bases, with 12 bases between them. The V gene's germline CDR1 is MNHNS and CDR2 SASEGT. The CDR3 length is 13 residues. CDR3 sequence (DNA): TGTGCCAGCAGTGGCCAGGGGAACCACGAGCAGTACTTC. Its translation: CASSGQGNHEQYF.

This clonotype was found many times. Given a much more abundant clone one base away, this may be a read error. The rearrangement links TRBV7-2 to TRBJ1-6; D unclear. The CDR3 has 15 residues. Germline-derived CDR1 and CDR2 are SGHTA and FQGNSA. CDR3 amino acids: CASSLVSSYNSHLHF. The CDR3 DNA reads TGTGCCAGCAGCTTGGTGAGCTCCTATAATTCACACCTCCACTTT.

There are many counts of this clonotype. CDR3 DNA: TGTGCCAGCAGCATTACGGGAAATTCACCCCTCCACTTT. Translation gives CASSITGNSPLHF. This rearrangement joins TRBV27 to TRBJ1-6; no definite D call. Per the germline V gene, CDR1 is MNHEY and CDR2 is SMNVEV (reference sequence). With 6 bases removed from V and 7 bases from J, the gap between germline ends came to 10 bases. The CDR3 is made up of 13 amino acids.

This clonotype was recorded many times. This sequence joins TRBV30 and TRBJ1-2; tentatively, D is TRBD1 (5 bases). With 8 bases removed from V and 1 base from J, the gap between germline ends came to 14 bases. Germline V gene sequence: CDR1 GTSNPN, CDR2 SVGIG (reference sequence). The CDR3 length is 13 residues. The DNA of the CDR3 is TGTGCCCGGGCCTTGGGGGGTAACTATGGCTACACCTTC. Translated: CARALGGNYGYTF.

This clonotype has a count of ten or more. This chain uses TRBV30 with TRBJ1-1, with D perhaps matching TRBD1 (5 bases). V lost 2 bases to trimming and J lost 5 bases, with 6 bases between them. The germline gives CDR1 GTSNPN, CDR2 SVGIG (reference sequence). There are 11 residues in the CDR3. Written as DNA, the CDR3 is TGTGCCTGGAGTTGGGGGACTGAAGCTTTCTTT. It specifies CAWSWGTEAFF.

The table lists this clonotype with many counts. V and J are TRBV4-1 and TRBJ1-5; D perhaps matches TRBD1 (6 bases). This CDR3 is built from 16 residues. Germline V gene data show CDR1 as MGHRA and CDR2 as YSYEKL. V lost 0 bases, J lost 6 bases, and 15 bases lay in between. The CDR3 nucleotides read TGCGCCAGCAGCCAAGATTCGGGGGCGCGGGGTCAGCCCCAGCATTTT. This translates into CASSQDSGARGQPQHF.

Concerning this clonotype: A much larger clone lies a single base off, so this may be a read error. This chain connects TRBV20-1 to TRBJ2-7; 9 positions match TRBD2. The CDR3 has 14 amino acids. Looked up from germline, CDR1 is DFQATT and CDR2 is SNEGSKA (reference sequence). With V trimmed by 4 bases and J by 9 bases, 13 bases remained unmatched. Here the CDR3 DNA reads TGCAGTGCTATCGGCGGGAGGGCCGGGAACGGGCAGTACTTC. The encoded protein is CSAIGGRAGNGQYF.

This clonotype has a count of ten or more. The rearrangement links TRBV6-2 or TRBV6-3 to TRBJ1-5; tentative D call: TRBD1 (5 bases). Trimming left V 6 bases short and J 7 bases short, with 16 bases between. The CDR3 totals 14 residues. The germline V gene encodes CDR1 MNHEY and CDR2 SVGEGT. CDR3 sequence (DNA): TGTGCCAGCAGCCGGACTTACGAGGGGCAGCCCCAGCATTTT. It translates to CASSRTYEGQPQHF.

This clonotype was observed many times. The chain couples TRBV28 to TRBJ2-7, with TRBD1 matching 8 bases. In germline, CDR1 is MDHEN, CDR2 SYDVKM. V lost 8 bases and J lost 4; bases outside the gene matches: 7. This CDR3 comprises 13 residues. The CDR3 DNA follows: TGTGCCAGCCGGACAGGGATCCCATACGAGCAGTACTTC. It encodes CASRTGIPYEQYF.

This clonotype was detected ten times or more. The chain uses TRBV11-2 and TRBJ2-6; D might be TRBD1 (6 bases). V was pared by 1 base and J by 4 bases, with 11 bases between. Germline CDR1 and CDR2: SGHAT and FQNNGV. The CDR3 has 16 amino acids. As DNA, the CDR3 is TGTGCCAGCAGCTTAGTCAGGGGCGGAGGGGCCAACGTCCTGACTTTC. This gives the protein CASSLVRGGGANVLTF.